These T cell receptor beta chains were read from a single sample in a study of naive and memory T cell subsets. TCRdb recomputed calls from the UMI-ligation and nested PCR reads with MiXCR, one row per CDR3 protein. Of 95,000 to 110,000 distinct CDR3 sequences in the sample, roughly 15% were seen once. The sequencing input was naive CD8+ T cells from blood. All receptors derive from a human donor in good health. Each CDR3 is given with its conserved first and last residue. The order of the fields is D gene, V gene, CDR3 length, clone size, J gene, CDR3 protein, CDR3 DNA. A D gene is named only where the DNA matches it firmly. The size field is filled for only some rows; it gives once, few, many or a size class.

-,TRBV5-1,11,few,TRBJ1-1,CASSLGHEAFF,TGCGCCAGCAGCTTGGGCCATGAAGCTTTCTTT
-,TRBV28,14,-,TRBJ2-1,CASRRRGTADEQFF,TGTGCCAGCAGACGCCGGGGAACCGCGGATGAGCAGTTCTTC
-,TRBV6-2/TRBV6-3,16,few,TRBJ2-1,CASSYSVLSSYNEQFF,TGTGCCAGCAGTTACTCTGTGTTGAGCTCCTACAATGAGCAGTTCTTC
-,TRBV11-2,16,many,TRBJ2-3,CASSLGWQGGTDTQYF,TGTGCCAGCAGCTTGGGGTGGCAGGGTGGCACAGATACGCAGTATTTT
-,TRBV28,12,-,TRBJ1-4,CASSLDNEKLFF,TGTGCCAGCAGTTTAGACAACGAAAAACTGTTTTTT
TRBD1,TRBV7-9,20,-,TRBJ2-5,CASSPPVRPGQDWEQETQYF,TGTGCCAGCAGCCCCCCCGTCCGGCCGGGACAGGATTGGGAGCAAGAGACCCAGTACTTC
-,TRBV18,14,-,TRBJ2-4,CASSPGAAKNIQYF,TGTGCCAGCTCACCGGGGGCGGCCAAAAACATTCAGTACTTC
-,TRBV29-1,13,-,TRBJ2-1,CSVRGLPGNEQFF,TGCAGCGTCCGGGGGCTGCCCGGGAATGAGCAGTTCTTC
-,TRBV19,14,-,TRBJ2-7,CASGSGTTLKEQYF,TGTGCCAGTGGGTCCGGGACCACTTTGAAGGAGCAGTACTTC
TRBD1,TRBV20-1,13,-,TRBJ2-3,CSADRGPADTQYF,TGCAGTGCTGACAGGGGTCCCGCAGATACGCAGTATTTT
-,TRBV14,12,many,TRBJ2-1,CASSLISDEQFF,TGTGCCAGCAGCCTAATAAGTGATGAGCAGTTCTTC
-,TRBV21-1,12,-,TRBJ2-7,CAGRLETHEQYF,TGTGCCGGCCGACTAGAGACCCACGAGCAGTACTTC
-,TRBV4-3,15,many,TRBJ2-1,CASSQFAGSYNEQFF,TGCGCCAGCAGCCAATTCGCTGGCTCCTACAATGAGCAGTTCTTC
-,TRBV13,13,many,TRBJ2-3,CASSPPSTDTQYF,TGTGCCAGCAGCCCTCCTAGCACAGATACGCAGTATTTT
TRBD2,TRBV6-5,14,few,TRBJ2-3,CASSFGGAIDTQYF,TGTGCCAGCAGTTTCGGGGGGGCCATAGATACGCAGTATTTT
-,TRBV5-6,15,many,TRBJ1-3,CASSPESSSGNTIYF,TGTGCCAGCAGCCCGGAGAGCTCCTCTGGAAACACCATATATTTT
TRBD1,TRBV5-6,19,few,TRBJ1-2,CASSLDLAVTGKLNYGYTF,TGTGCCAGCAGCTTGGACTTGGCTGTGACAGGGAAACTTAACTATGGCTACACCTTC
-,TRBV29-1,14,many,TRBJ2-7,CSVEDSGPSYEQYF,TGCAGCGTTGAAGACAGTGGACCAAGCTACGAGCAGTACTTC
-,TRBV7-6,14,once,TRBJ1-6,CASSLTPSNSPPHF,TGTGCCAGCAGCTTAACACCAAGCAATTCACCCCCCCACTTT
-,TRBV29-1,15,-,TRBJ1-2,CSVEGDAGSNYGYTF,TGCAGCGTTGAAGGAGACGCAGGGTCGAACTATGGCTACACCTTC
TRBD1,TRBV9,11,-,TRBJ1-2,CASSGQGGYTF,TGTGCCAGCAGCGGACAGGGGGGCTACACCTTC
-,TRBV20-1,13,few,TRBJ2-7,CSARVAGTYEQYF,TGCAGTGCTAGAGTGGCAGGGACCTACGAGCAGTACTTC
TRBD1,TRBV11-1,15,many,TRBJ2-7,CASSSLRDRGYEQYF,TGTGCCAGCAGCTCTCTCCGGGACAGGGGCTACGAGCAGTACTTC
TRBD1,TRBV6-6,14,many,TRBJ1-1,CASSFARDRTEAFF,TGTGCCAGCAGTTTTGCCAGGGACAGAACTGAAGCTTTCTTT
TRBD2,TRBV15,19,many,TRBJ2-1,CATSRDLVGLAGGVDEQFF,TGTGCCACCAGCAGAGATCTAGTAGGACTAGCGGGAGGGGTCGATGAGCAGTTCTTC
-,TRBV11-1,16,-,TRBJ1-5,CASSSPDADSNQPQHF,TGTGCCAGCAGCTCCCCAGACGCAGATAGCAATCAGCCCCAGCATTTT
-,TRBV20-1,15,many,TRBJ2-1,CSATLQDRSYNEQFF,TGCAGTGCTACCTTACAGGATCGCTCCTACAATGAGCAGTTCTTC
-,TRBV7-9,13,-,TRBJ2-1,CASSYGIGNEQFF,TGTGCCAGCAGCTACGGAATCGGCAATGAGCAGTTCTTC
-,TRBV4-3,17,-,TRBJ2-1,CASSQGASGSSYNEQFF,TGCGCCAGCAGCCAGGGTGCTTCCGGCAGCTCCTACAATGAGCAGTTCTTC
TRBD2,TRBV6-6,14,many,TRBJ2-1,CASSYASGGDEQFF,TGTGCCAGCAGTTATGCTAGCGGGGGGGATGAGCAGTTCTTC
TRBD2,TRBV29-1,12,-,TRBJ2-7,CSVSGSSYEQYF,TGCAGCGTTAGCGGGAGCTCCTACGAGCAGTACTTC
TRBD1,TRBV29-1,16,many,TRBJ2-6,CSVEGQGASGANVLTF,TGCAGCGTTGAAGGCCAGGGGGCGTCTGGGGCCAACGTCCTGACTTTC
-,TRBV12-3/TRBV12-4,12,many,TRBJ2-7,CASSLDRYEQYF,TGTGCCAGCAGTTTGGACAGATACGAGCAGTACTTC
-,TRBV20-1,11,few,TRBJ1-1,CSASRTTEAFF,TGCAGTGCTAGCCGGACCACTGAAGCTTTCTTT
-,TRBV20-1,13,few,TRBJ2-7,CSARGGSSYEQYF,TGCAGTGCTAGAGGGGGGAGCTCCTACGAGCAGTACTTC
-,TRBV6-5,16,-,TRBJ1-3,CASSLNYLAPGNTIYF,TGTGCCAGCAGCCTTAACTACTTAGCCCCTGGAAACACCATATATTTT
-,TRBV7-9,16,-,TRBJ2-1,CASSPILQGRYGEQFF,TGTGCCAGCAGCCCAATCTTACAGGGGAGGTACGGTGAGCAGTTCTTC
-,TRBV5-1,16,few,TRBJ2-1,CASSGGTGSSYNEQFF,TGCGCCAGCAGCGGCGGGACTGGAAGCTCCTACAATGAGCAGTTCTTC
TRBD1,TRBV27,16,-,TRBJ1-1,CASSLGGQGMNTEAFF,TGTGCCAGCAGTCTAGGGGGACAGGGCATGAACACTGAAGCTTTCTTT
-,TRBV4-3,14,many,TRBJ1-2,CASSQDAGDYGYTF,TGCGCCAGCAGCCAAGATGCAGGAGACTATGGCTACACCTTC
-,TRBV13,14,-,TRBJ2-7,CASSSTTASYEQYF,TGTGCCAGCAGCTCCACGACAGCTTCCTACGAGCAGTACTTC
TRBD2,TRBV29-1,17,-,TRBJ2-1,CSVDGLAGELFYNEQFF,TGCAGCGTTGATGGGCTAGCGGGAGAATTATTCTACAATGAGCAGTTCTTC
-,TRBV28,15,many,TRBJ2-3,CASSLAYMREDTQYF,TGTGCCAGCAGTTTGGCGTACATGAGAGAAGATACGCAGTATTTT
-,TRBV28,12,-,TRBJ2-7,CASRDATYEQYF,TGTGCCAGCAGGGACGCCACCTACGAGCAGTACTTC